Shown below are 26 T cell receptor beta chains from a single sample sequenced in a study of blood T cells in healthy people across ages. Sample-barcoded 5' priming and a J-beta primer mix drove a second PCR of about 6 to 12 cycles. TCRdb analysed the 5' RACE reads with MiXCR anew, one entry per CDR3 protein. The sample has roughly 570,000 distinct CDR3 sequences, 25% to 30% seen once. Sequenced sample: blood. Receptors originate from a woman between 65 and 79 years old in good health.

For the CDR3, the DNA is TGTGCCAGCAGCGCAAGGGCGAACACCGGGGAGCTGTTTTTT. Protein sequence: CASSARANTGELFF. This chain links TRBV7-7 with TRBJ2-2; D ambiguous. The CDR3 sequence is 14 residues long. CDR1 SSHAT and CDR2 FNYEAQ come from the germline V gene (reference sequence). The V end was cut by 5 bases, the J end by 0 bases, with 7 bases between.

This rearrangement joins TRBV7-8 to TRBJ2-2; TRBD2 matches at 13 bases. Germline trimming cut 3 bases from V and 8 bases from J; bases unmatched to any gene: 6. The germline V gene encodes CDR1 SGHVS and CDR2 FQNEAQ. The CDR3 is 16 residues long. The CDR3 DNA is TGTGCCAGCAGCTTCAGGACTAGCGGGGGCGGGGGGGAGCTGTTTTTT. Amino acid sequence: CASSFRTSGGGGELFF. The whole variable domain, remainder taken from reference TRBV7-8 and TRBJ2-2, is GAGVSQSPRYKVAKRGQDVALRCDPISGHVSLFWYQQALGQGPEFLTYFQNEAQLDKSGLPSDRFFAERPEGSVSTLKIQRTQQEDSAVYLCASSFRTSGGGGELFFGEGSRLTVL.

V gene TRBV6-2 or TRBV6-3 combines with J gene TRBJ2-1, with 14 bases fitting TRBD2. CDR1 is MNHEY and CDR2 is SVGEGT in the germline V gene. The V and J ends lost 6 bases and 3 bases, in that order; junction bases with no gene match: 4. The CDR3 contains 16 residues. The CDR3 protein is CASRRLAGGNYNEQFF. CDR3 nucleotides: TGTGCCAGCAGGCGACTAGCGGGGGGGAACTACAATGAGCAGTTCTTC.

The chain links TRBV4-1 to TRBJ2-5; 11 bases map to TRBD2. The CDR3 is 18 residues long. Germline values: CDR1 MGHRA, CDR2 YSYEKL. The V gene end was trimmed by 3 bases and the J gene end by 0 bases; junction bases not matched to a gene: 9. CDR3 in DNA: TGCGCCAGCAGCCAGACTAGCGGGACCAGCATAGACCAAGAGACCCAGTACTTC. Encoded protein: CASSQTSGTSIDQETQYF.

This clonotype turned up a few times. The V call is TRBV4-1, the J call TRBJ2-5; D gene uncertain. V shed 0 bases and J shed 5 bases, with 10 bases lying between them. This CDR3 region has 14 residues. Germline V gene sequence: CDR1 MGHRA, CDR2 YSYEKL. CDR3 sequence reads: CASSQDPSMETQYF. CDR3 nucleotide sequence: TGCGCCAGCAGCCAAGATCCTAGTATGGAGACCCAGTACTTC.

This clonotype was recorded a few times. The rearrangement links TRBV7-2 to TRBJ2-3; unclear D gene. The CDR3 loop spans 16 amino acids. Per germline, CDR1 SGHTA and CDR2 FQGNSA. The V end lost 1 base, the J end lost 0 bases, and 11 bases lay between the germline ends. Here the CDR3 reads CASSLGPWVSTDTQYF. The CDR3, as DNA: TGTGCCAGCAGCTTAGGGCCGTGGGTTAGCACAGATACGCAGTATTTT.

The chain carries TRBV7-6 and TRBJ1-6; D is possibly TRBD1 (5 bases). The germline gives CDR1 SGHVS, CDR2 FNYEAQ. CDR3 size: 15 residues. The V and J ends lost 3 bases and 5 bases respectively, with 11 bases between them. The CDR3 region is CASSFTRGHNSPLHF. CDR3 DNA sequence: TGTGCCAGCAGCTTCACTAGGGGTCATAATTCACCCCTCCACTTT.

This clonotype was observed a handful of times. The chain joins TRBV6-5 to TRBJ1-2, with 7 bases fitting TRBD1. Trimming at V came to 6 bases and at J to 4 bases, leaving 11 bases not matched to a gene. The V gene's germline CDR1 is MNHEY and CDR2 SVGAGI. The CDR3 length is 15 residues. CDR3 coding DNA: TGTGCCAGCAGCCAAGGGTTGGGACAGTTCTATGGCTACACCTTC. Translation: CASSQGLGQFYGYTF.

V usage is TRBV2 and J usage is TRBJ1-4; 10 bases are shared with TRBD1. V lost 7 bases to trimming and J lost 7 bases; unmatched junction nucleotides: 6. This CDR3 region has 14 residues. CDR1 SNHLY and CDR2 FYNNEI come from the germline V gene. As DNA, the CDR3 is TGTGCCAGCACTCAGACAGGGGGCGTTGAAAAACTGTTTTTT. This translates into CASTQTGGVEKLFF. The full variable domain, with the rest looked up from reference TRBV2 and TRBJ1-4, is EPEVTQTPSHQVTQMGQEVILRCVPISNHLYFYWYRQILGQKVEFLVSFYNNEISEKSEIFDDQFSVERPDGSNFTLKIRSTKLEDSAMYFCASTQTGGVEKLFFGSGTQLSVL.

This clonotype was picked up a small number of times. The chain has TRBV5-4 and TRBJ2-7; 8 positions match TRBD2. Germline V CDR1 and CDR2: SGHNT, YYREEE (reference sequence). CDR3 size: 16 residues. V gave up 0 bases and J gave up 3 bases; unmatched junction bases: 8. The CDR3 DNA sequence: TGTGCCAGCAGCTTGGCTGGGACTAGGGCGGGCTACGAGCAGTACTTC. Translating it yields CASSLAGTRAGYEQYF.

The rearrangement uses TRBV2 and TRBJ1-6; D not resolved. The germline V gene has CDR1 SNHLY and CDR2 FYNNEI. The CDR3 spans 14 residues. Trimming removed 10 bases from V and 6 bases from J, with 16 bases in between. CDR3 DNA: TGTGCCACTGGCGGGGAGACCGGTAATTCACCCCTCCACTTT. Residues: CATGGETGNSPLHF.

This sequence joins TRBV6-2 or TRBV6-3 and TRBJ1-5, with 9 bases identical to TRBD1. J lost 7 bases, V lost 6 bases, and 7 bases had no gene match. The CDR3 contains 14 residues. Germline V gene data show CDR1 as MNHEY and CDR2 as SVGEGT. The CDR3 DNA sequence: TGTGCCAGCAGCTACCGGGACAGGGACCAGCCCCAGCATTTT. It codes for CASSYRDRDQPQHF.

The CDR3 nucleotides read TGTGCCAGCAGCGCCCCTCGTCCTGGGACCCAGTACTTC. Its translation: CASSAPRPGTQYF. This rearrangement joins TRBV11-2 to TRBJ2-5; no definite D call. This CDR3 contains 13 residues. V was trimmed by 5 bases and J by 7 bases, leaving 14 bases between them. Germline V lookup: CDR1 SGHAT, CDR2 FQNNGV.

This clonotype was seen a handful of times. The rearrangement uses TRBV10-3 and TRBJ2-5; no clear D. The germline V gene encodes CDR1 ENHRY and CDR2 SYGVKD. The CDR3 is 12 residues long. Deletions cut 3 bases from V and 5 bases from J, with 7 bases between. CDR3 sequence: CAISEMGETQYF. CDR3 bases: TGTGCCATCAGTGAAATGGGGGAGACCCAGTACTTC.

The CDR3 spells CAISPSSGTGGAHTEAFF. CDR3 in DNA: TGTGCCATCAGTCCCTCCTCCGGGACAGGGGGCGCCCACACTGAAGCTTTCTTT. The chain carries TRBV10-3 and TRBJ1-1, with 12 nucleotides matching TRBD1. Unmatched junction bases numbered 13, after V lost 5 bases and J lost 3 bases. The CDR3 runs to 18 residues. Per germline, CDR1 ENHRY and CDR2 SYGVKD.

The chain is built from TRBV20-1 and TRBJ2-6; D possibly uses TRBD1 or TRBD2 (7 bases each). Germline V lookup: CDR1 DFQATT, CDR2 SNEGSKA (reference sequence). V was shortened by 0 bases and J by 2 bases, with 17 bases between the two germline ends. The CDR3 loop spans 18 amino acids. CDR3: CSARDLAQGGAGANVLTF. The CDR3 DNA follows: TGCAGTGCTAGAGATCTGGCCCAGGGGGGGGCTGGGGCCAACGTCCTGACTTTC.

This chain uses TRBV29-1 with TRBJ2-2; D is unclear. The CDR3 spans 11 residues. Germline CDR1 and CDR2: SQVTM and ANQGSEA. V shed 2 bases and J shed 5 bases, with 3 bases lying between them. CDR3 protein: CSVEKTGELFF. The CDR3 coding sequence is TGCAGCGTTGAAAAGACCGGGGAGCTGTTTTTT.

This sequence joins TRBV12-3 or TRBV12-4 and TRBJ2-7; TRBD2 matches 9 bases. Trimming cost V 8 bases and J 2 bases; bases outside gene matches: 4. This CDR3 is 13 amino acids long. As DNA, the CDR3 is TGTGCCAGCCTTCCTAGCGGGGCCTACGAGCAGTACTTC. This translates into CASLPSGAYEQYF.

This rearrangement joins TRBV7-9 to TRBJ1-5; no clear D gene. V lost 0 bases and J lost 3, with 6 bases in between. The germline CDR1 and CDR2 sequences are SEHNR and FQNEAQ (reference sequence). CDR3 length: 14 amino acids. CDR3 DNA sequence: TGTGCCAGCAGCTTAGCTACAGTCAATCAGCCCCAGCATTTT. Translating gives CASSLATVNQPQHF. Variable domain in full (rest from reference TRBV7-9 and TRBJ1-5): DTGVSQNPRHKITKRGQNVTFRCDPISEHNRLYWYRQTLGQGPEFLTYFQNEAQLEKSRLLSDRFSAERPKGSFSTLEIQRTEQGDSAMYLCASSLATVNQPQHFGDGTRLSIL.

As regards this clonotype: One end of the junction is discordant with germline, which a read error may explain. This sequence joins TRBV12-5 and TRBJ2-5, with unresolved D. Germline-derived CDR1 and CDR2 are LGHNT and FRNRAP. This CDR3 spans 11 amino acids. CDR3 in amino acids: CASGLGPLQNF. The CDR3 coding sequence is TGTGCTAGTGGTTTGGGCCCACTACAGAACTTC. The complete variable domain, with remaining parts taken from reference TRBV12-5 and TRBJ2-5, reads DARVTQTPRHKVTEMGQEVTMRCQPILGHNTVFWYRQTMMQGLELLAYFRNRAPLDDSGMPKDRFSAEMPDATLATLKIQPSEPRDSAVYFCASGLGPLQNFGPGTRLLVL.

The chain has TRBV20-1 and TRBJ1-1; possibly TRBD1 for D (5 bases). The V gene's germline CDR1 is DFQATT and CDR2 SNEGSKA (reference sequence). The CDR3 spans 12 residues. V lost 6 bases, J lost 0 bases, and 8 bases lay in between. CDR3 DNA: TGCAGTGCGTCGACAGTGAACACTGAAGCTTTCTTT. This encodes CSASTVNTEAFF.

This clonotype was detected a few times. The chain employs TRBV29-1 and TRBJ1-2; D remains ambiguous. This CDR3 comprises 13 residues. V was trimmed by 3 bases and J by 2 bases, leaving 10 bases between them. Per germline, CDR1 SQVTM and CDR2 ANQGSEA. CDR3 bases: TGCAGCGTTGACAAGGCGCAAAACTATGGCTACACCTTC. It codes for CSVDKAQNYGYTF.

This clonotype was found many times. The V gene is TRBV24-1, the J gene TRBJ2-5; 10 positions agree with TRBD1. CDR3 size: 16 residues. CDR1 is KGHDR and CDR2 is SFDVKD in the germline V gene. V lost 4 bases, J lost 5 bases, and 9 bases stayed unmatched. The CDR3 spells CATSDFPGTGVETQYF. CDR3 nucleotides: TGTGCCACCAGTGACTTCCCCGGGACAGGGGTTGAGACCCAGTACTTC.

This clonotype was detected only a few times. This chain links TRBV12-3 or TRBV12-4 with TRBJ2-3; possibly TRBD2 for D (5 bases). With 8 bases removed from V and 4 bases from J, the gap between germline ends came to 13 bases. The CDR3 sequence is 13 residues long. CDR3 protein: CASVWRPSDTQYF. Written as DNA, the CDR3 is TGTGCCAGCGTTTGGAGGCCCTCAGATACGCAGTATTTT.

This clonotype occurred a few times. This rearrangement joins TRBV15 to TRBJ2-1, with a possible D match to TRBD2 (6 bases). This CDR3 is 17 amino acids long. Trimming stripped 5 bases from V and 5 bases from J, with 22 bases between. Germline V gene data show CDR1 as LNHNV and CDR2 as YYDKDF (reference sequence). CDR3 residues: CATSFPTLGRGNNEQFF. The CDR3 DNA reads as TGTGCCACCAGCTTCCCCACTCTTGGGCGGGGAAACAATGAGCAGTTCTTC.

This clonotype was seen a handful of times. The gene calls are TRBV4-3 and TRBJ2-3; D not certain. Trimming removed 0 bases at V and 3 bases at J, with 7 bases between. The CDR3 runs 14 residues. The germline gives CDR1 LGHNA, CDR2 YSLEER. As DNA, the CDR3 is TGCGCCAGCAGCCAAGATCAAGGAACAGATACGCAGTATTTT. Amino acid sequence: CASSQDQGTDTQYF.